One sample yielded the 10 T cell receptor beta chains listed below, sequenced in a study of blood T cell repertoires in COVID-19. Assay: immunoSEQ multiplex PCR; the TCRdb copy retains only in-frame clones and omits some. The table includes 150,000 to 200,000 clones, about 85% detected once. Sequencing was performed on peripheral blood. These receptor sequences come from a man aged 55 to 70 with acute or convalescent COVID-19.

The rearrangement joins TRBV9 to TRBJ2-1; 13 positions agree with TRBD2. The CDR3 length is 18 residues. Germline V gives CDR1 SGDLS, CDR2 YYNGEE. Losses at the gene ends were 2 bases for V and 8 bases for J; bases not matched to a gene: 13. CDR3 nucleotides: TGTGCCAGCAGCGTTGGGACCGGGACTAGCGGGGTCATGGATGAGCAGTTCTTC. This encodes CASSVGTGTSGVMDEQFF.

This clone has just a few counts. This rearrangement joins TRBV10-1 to TRBJ1-1, with D possibly TRBD1 on 6 matching bases. V gave up 6 bases and J gave up 1 base, with 9 bases separating them. The CDR3 loop spans 13 amino acids. Per germline, CDR1 WNHNN and CDR2 SYGVQD (reference sequence). In nucleotides, the CDR3 is TGCGCCAGCAGCGCACAGGGGAACACTGAAGCTTTCTTT. The encoded protein is CASSAQGNTEAFF.

This chain connects TRBV24-1 to TRBJ1-1; 8 bases map to TRBD1. V was pared by 7 bases and J by 6 bases, with 6 bases of the junction left unmatched. Per the germline V gene, CDR1 is KGHDR and CDR2 is SFDVKD. The CDR3 sequence is 13 residues long. The CDR3 DNA follows: TGTGCCACCAGAGACAGGGGTAAGCCTGAAGCTTTCTTT. It codes for CATRDRGKPEAFF.

The genes are TRBV30 and TRBJ1-1; 8 bases are a match to TRBD1. The V and J ends lost 3 bases and 3 bases, in that order; junction bases with no gene match: 9. The CDR3 runs to 15 residues. The germline V gene has CDR1 GTSNPN and CDR2 SVGIG (reference sequence). CDR3 residues: CAWSPGQGSYTEAFF. CDR3 nucleotide sequence: TGTGCCTGGAGCCCCGGACAGGGCTCCTACACTGAAGCTTTCTTT.

The rearrangement joins TRBV9 to TRBJ2-3; TRBD1 matches at 7 bases. Germline assignment: CDR1 SGDLS and CDR2 YYNGEE. J lost 2 bases, V lost 0 bases, and 6 bases had no gene match. The CDR3 loop spans 16 amino acids. CDR3 nucleotides: TGTGCCAGCAGCGTAGTGAAGGGGGCCCCCACAGATACGCAGTATTTT. It is translated as CASSVVKGAPTDTQYF.

There are a few counts of this clone. The chain recombines TRBV6-6 with TRBJ2-5; D is perhaps TRBD2 (5 bases). Per the germline V gene, CDR1 is MNHNY and CDR2 is SVGAGI (reference sequence). The CDR3 is 15 amino acids. Trimming took 4 bases from V and 1 from J, leaving 13 bases between them. The CDR3 sequence: CASSSRTGFQETQYF. In DNA, the CDR3 is TGTGCCAGCAGTTCCAGGACGGGGTTCCAAGAGACCCAGTACTTC.

This sequence joins TRBV4-2 and TRBJ1-6, with D possibly TRBD1 on 5 matching bases. Trimming pared 3 bases from V and 2 bases from J, leaving 5 bases between. The germline gives CDR1 LGHNA, CDR2 YNFKEQ. The CDR3 totals 14 residues. The CDR3: CASSQGPYNSPLHF. CDR3 nucleotides: TGTGCCAGCAGCCAGGGGCCCTATAATTCACCCCTCCACTTT.

The rearrangement links TRBV18 to TRBJ1-2; D is unresolved. CDR1 KGHSH and CDR2 LQKENI come from the germline V gene. Trimming cost V 1 base and J 1 base, with 7 bases left between them. The CDR3 is 14 residues long. The DNA of the CDR3 is TGTGCCAGCTCACCACAGGCGGGTAACTATGGCTACACCTTC. Its translation: CASSPQAGNYGYTF.

The chain employs TRBV6-6 and TRBJ1-3; tentatively, D is TRBD1 (5 bases). V shed 5 bases and J shed 8 bases, with 16 bases lying between them. The CDR3 loop spans 14 amino acids. Germline V gives CDR1 MNHNY, CDR2 SVGAGI (reference sequence). The CDR3 DNA sequence: TGTGCCAGCAGTCCATCCTATGGGGGGGACACCATATATTTT. Protein product: CASSPSYGGDTIYF.

The CDR3 reads CASSTTVNQPQHF. The CDR3 DNA reads TGTGCCAGCAGTACGACAGTTAATCAGCCCCAGCATTTT. The chain employs TRBV27 and TRBJ1-5; possibly TRBD1 for D (5 bases). Germline CDR1 is MNHEY and CDR2 is SMNVEV (reference sequence). Trimming took 5 bases from V and 4 from J, leaving 9 bases between them. The CDR3 consists of 13 residues.